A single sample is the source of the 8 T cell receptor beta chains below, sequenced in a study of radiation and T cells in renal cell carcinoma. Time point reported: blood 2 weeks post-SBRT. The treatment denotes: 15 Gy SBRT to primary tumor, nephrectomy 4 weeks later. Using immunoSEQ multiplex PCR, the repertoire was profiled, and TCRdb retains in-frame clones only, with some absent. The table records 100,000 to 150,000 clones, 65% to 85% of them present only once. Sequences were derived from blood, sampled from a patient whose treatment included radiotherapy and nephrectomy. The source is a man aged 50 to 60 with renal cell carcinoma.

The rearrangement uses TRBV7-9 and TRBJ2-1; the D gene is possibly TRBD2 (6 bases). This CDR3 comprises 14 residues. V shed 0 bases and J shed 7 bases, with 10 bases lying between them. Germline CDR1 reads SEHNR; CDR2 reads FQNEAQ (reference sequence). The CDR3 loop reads CASSLAGGGNEQFF. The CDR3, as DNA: TGTGCCAGCAGCTTAGCGGGAGGCGGGAATGAGCAGTTCTTC.

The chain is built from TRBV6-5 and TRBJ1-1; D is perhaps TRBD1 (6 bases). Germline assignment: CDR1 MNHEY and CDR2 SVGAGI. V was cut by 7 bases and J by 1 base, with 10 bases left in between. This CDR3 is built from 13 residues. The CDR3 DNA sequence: TGTGCCAGCAAATCGGGACAGAACACTGAAGCTTTCTTT. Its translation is CASKSGQNTEAFF.

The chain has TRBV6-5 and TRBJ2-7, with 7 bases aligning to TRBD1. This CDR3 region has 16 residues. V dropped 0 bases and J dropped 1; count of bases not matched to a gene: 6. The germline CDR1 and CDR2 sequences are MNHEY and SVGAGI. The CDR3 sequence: CASSYSNPTGSYEQYF. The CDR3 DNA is TGTGCCAGCAGTTACTCGAACCCGACAGGGTCCTACGAGCAGTACTTC.

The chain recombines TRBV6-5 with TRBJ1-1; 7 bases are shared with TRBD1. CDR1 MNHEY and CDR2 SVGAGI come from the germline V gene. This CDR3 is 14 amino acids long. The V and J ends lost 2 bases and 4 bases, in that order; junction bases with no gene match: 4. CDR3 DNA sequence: TGTGCCAGCAGTTACCAGACAGGGACCACTGAAGCTTTCTTT. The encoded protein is CASSYQTGTTEAFF.

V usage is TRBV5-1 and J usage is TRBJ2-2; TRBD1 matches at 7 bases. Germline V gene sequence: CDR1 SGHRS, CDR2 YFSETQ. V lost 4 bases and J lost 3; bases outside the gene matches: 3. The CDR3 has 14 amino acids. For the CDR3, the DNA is TGCGCCAGCAGCCCTGGGACAGACACCGGGGAGCTGTTTTTT. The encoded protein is CASSPGTDTGELFF.

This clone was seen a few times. Here the CDR3 reads CASSPPGTPNYEQYF. For the CDR3, the DNA is TGTGCCAGCTCACCACCCGGGACACCAAACTACGAGCAGTACTTC. The chain carries TRBV18 and TRBJ2-7; D possibly corresponds to TRBD1 (6 bases). The CDR3 runs to 15 residues. Germline CDR1 KGHSH, CDR2 LQKENI. Trimming pared 0 bases from V and 3 bases from J, leaving 12 bases between.

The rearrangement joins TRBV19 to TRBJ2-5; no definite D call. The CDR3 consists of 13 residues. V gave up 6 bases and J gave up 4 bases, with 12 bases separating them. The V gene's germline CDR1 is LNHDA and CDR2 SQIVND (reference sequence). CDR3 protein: CASSLTFGETQYF. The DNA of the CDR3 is TGTGCCAGTAGCCTGACTTTTGGAGAGACCCAGTACTTC.

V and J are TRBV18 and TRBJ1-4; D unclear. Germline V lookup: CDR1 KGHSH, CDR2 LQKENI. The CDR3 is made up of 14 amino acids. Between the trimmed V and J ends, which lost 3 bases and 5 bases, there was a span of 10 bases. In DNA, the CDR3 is TGTGCCAGCTCACCGTCCTCAAAAAATGAAAAACTGTTTTTT. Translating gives CASSPSSKNEKLFF. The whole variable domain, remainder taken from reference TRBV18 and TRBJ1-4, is NAGVMQNPRHLVRRRGQEARLRCSPMKGHSHVYWYRQLPEEGLKFMVYLQKENIIDESGMPKERFSAEFPKEGPSILRIQQVVRGDSAAYFCASSPSSKNEKLFFGSGTQLSVL.